The subject of this entry is one T cell receptor beta chain. Its antigen remains unknown. These data belong to a study of beta chain features in type 1 diabetes. Study findings and constraints: TCRB CDR3 length was moderately but significantly reduced in all four CD4+ subsets of Type 1 diabetes patients. Resolution of whether HLA type affects TCRB rearrangement was not achieved here. Within patients, naive, central memory and Treg TCRB repertoires seemed more similar than within healthy donors. Researchers cautioned that cDNA sequencing could over-represent cells with high TCR expression. A potential PCR bias toward shorter templates would be equal in patient and control samples.

The entirety of the isolated RNA underwent reverse transcription, so expressed TCRB transcripts were sequenced. TCRdb keeps only in-frame clones here, not all; method: immunoSEQ multiplex PCR. Of nearly 350,000 clones listed, 9.3% are singletons. This CDR3 is built from 13 residues. The trim removed 3 bases at V and 10 bases at J, leaving 5 bases unmatched. CDR1 is SGHNT, CDR2 YENEEA, per germline. The sequenced sample consisted of central memory CD4+ T cells from blood. This clonotype originated in a man aged 25 to 40 with type 1 diabetes. The chain uses TRBV11-3 and TRBJ1-1, with 10 bases that match TRBD1. The CDR3 here is CASSLTGGAGAFF. CDR3 DNA sequence: TGTGCCAGCAGCTTGACAGGGGGCGCGGGAGCTTTCTTT.